This TCR beta chain stems from a study of T cell repertoires in cytomegalovirus infection (dated by TCRdb to 2018 to 2020). About the investigation overall: Donor HLA type was relevant to the analysis, because carriage of CMV infection together with the matching HLA type was indicated by public TCR beta signatures.

This clonotype was recorded many times. The clone's antigen remains unknown. Per-base quality was not reported, and no clone a single base away is much larger than it. TCRdb records Illumina HiSeq 1500 as the sequencer. TCRdb handled the public reads itself, with Q25 trimming in fastp and clone calling in MiXCR, and kept productive beta chains. One record per CDR3 amino acid sequence lists the most common genes and DNA. The sample table records approximately 200,000 distinct CDR3 sequences; 28% of these occur just once. The ten most abundant clones make up approximately 31% of the sample. The CDR3 runs 14 residues from the cysteine to the phenylalanine. Only the CDR3 DNA is retained, 42 bases long and in frame from the first base. CDR1 and CDR2 are read off the germline V gene as SGHTA and FQGNSA. Trimming removed 5 bases from V and 2 bases from J, leaving 12 bases between the germline ends. Results the study describes overall, beyond this receptor: In both this cohort and an independent roughly 350-donor cohort, the cumulative frequency of public TCR beta family members distinguished carriers of CMV infection plus the relevant HLA type. The ex vivo response was dominated by HLA-C-restricted CMV-specific TCR beta clonotypes, and the single most frequent clonotype in two of eight donors was supplied by these HLA-C-restricted clonotypes.

This TCR came from a human donor in good health (CMV status not recorded). Some clones in this sample may be carry-over from other donors' samples. Sequenced sample: PBMCs. In this chain, TRBV7-2 is recombined with TRBJ1-1, with the D gene too uncertain to name. This receptor carries the CDR3 CASSRSGINTEAFF. The bases are TGTGCCAGCAGCCGCTCCGGGATCAACACTGAAGCTTTCTTT.